This TCR beta chain was retrieved from a study of CD8 T cells in ankylosing spondylitis. This CDR3 comprises 14 residues. V was clipped by 2 bases and J by 3 bases; unmatched bases: 2. Germline V gene sequence: CDR1 MNHEY, CDR2 SMNVEV (reference sequence). Using its own MiXCR run on the 5' RACE reads, TCRdb lists one record per CDR3 protein. This repertoire shows some 240,000 distinct CDR3 sequences, over 15% found once; its top ten account for approximately 33%. This clonotype was detected many times. This receptor was obtained from a male donor with ankylosing spondylitis or in good health (not recorded which). The specimen was blood, either unsorted or a sorted T cell fraction (not recorded which). The V call is TRBV27, the J call TRBJ2-7; 9 bases align to TRBD2. Written as DNA, the CDR3 is TGTGCCAGCAGTTTAGTAGCGGGAGTCTACGAGCAGTACTTC. Protein: CASSLVAGVYEQYF.